This T cell receptor (beta chain) was identified in a study of blood T cell repertoires in COVID-19. Overall study: Whether acute or convalescent, the COVID-19 samples came from the United States, Italy and Spain. PBMCs, B-cell-depleted T cells, or T cells were the source of the cDNA or gDNA that made up the material.

A note on this clone: Other DNA variants within this sample encode the same CDR3.

As processed by the authors: How many nucleated cells were present was estimated from reference gene primer amplification. Sequencing was performed with immunoSEQ multiplex PCR; in TCRdb, only in-frame clones are kept and a portion is missing. The D gene and trimming were derived from the DNA, and the V and J assignments and clone size from that table. The table includes under 250,000 clones, around 83% detected once. Trimming left V 5 bases short and J 0 bases short, with 3 bases between. Germline-derived CDR1 and CDR2 are MNHEY and SVGAGI. The CDR3 sequence is 12 residues long. This receptor was taken from a man in his fifties or sixties with active or convalescent COVID-19. Sequenced material: peripheral blood. This chain connects TRBV6-5 to TRBJ2-3, with D uncertain. The CDR3, as DNA: TGTGCCAGCAGTCGGAGCACAGATACGCAGTATTTT. Translation gives CASSRSTDTQYF.